This T cell receptor (beta chain) comes out of a study of monozygotic twins with inflammatory bowel disease. TCRdb re-called the 5' RACE reads, yielding one record per CDR3 amino acid sequence without DNA. This specimen shows some 190,000 distinct CDR3 sequences; the ten leading clones hold around 7.6%. The CDR3 contains 15 residues. CDR1 is DFQATT, CDR2 SNEGSKA, per germline (reference sequence). Study-level points and caveats: Support for any single strong IBD-associated signal or clonotype was not found. Diversity of TCRbeta measured by inverse Simpson was lower in IBD patients than in healthy co-twins. Repertoire similarity matched across concordant and discordant twins, perhaps owing to limited power. Distinct T cell subtypes could not be told apart.

In regard to this clonotype: Its specificity is not known.

The chain recombines TRBV20-1 with TRBJ2-4. This TCR came from a human donor with ulcerative colitis or Crohn's disease, or a healthy co-twin of an affected twin (not recorded which). Input material: blood. CDR3 amino acids: CSARPSILTKNIQYF.